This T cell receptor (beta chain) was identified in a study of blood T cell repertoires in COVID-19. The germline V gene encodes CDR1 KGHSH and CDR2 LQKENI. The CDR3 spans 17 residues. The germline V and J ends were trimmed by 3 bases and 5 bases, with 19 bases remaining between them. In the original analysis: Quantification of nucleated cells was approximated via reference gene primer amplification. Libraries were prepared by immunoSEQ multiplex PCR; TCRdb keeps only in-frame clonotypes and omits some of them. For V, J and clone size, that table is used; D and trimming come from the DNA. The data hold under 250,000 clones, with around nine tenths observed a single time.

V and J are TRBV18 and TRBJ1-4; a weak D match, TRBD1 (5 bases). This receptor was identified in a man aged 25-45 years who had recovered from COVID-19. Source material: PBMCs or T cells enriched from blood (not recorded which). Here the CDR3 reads CASSPSLTGLRNEKLFF. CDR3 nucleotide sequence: TGTGCCAGCTCACCCTCGTTGACGGGACTCCGAAATGAAAAACTGTTTTTT.